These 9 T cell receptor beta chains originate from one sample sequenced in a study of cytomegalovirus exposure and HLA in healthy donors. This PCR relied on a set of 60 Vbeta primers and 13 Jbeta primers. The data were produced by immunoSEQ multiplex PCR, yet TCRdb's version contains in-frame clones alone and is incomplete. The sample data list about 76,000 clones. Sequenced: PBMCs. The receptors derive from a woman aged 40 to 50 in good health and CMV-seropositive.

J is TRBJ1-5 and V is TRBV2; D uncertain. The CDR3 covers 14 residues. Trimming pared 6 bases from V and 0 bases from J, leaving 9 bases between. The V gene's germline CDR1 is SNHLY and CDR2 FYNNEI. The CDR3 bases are TGTGCCAGCAGCGAGATTGATAGCAATCAGCCCCAGCATTTT. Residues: CASSEIDSNQPQHF.

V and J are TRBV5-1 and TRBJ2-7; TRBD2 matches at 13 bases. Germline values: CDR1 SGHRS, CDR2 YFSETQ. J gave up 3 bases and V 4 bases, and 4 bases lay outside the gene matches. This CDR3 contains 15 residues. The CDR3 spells CASSLGTSGNYEQYF. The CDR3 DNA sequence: TGCGCCAGCAGCCTAGGGACTAGCGGGAACTACGAGCAGTACTTC.

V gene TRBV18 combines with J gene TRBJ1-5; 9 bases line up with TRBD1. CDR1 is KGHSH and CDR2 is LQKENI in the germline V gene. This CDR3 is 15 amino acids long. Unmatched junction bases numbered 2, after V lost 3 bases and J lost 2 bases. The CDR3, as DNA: TGTGCCAGCTCACCGGGACAGGGAGGCAATCAGCCCCAGCATTTT. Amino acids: CASSPGQGGNQPQHF.

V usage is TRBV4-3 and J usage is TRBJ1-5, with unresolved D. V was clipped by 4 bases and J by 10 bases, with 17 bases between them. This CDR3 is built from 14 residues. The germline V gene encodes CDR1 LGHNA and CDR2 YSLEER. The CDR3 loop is CASSPRGGMIPQHF. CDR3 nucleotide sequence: TGCGCCAGCAGCCCTCGTGGAGGGATGATCCCCCAGCATTTT.

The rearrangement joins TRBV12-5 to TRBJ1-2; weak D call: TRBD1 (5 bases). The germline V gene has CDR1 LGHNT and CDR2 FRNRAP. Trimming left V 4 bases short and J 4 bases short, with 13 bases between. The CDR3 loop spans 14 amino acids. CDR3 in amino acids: CASGSAQGLYGYTF. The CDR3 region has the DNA TGTGCTAGTGGTTCGGCTCAGGGACTCTATGGCTACACCTTC.

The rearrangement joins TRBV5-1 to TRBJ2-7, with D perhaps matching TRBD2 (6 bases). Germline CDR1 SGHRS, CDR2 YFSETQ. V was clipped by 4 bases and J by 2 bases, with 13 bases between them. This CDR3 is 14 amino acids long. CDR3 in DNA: TGCGCCAGCAGCAGTAATGCGGGACCCTACGAGCAGTACTTC. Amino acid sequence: CASSSNAGPYEQYF.

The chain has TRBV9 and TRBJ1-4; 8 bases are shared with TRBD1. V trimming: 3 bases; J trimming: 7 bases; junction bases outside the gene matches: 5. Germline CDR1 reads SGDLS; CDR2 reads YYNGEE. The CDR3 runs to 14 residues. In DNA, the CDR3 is TGTGCCAGCAGCGCAGACAGGGGCGCTGAAAAACTGTTTTTT. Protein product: CASSADRGAEKLFF.

The CDR3 here is CASSMSTSSSYNSPLHF. CDR3 DNA sequence: TGCGCCAGCAGTATGTCCACTTCGAGCTCCTATAATTCACCCCTCCACTTT. The chain couples TRBV5-1 to TRBJ1-6, with D unresolved. Per the germline V gene, CDR1 is SGHRS and CDR2 is YFSETQ. The ends were cut back, 5 bases at V and 0 bases at J, with 15 bases in the middle. The length of the CDR3 is 17 residues.

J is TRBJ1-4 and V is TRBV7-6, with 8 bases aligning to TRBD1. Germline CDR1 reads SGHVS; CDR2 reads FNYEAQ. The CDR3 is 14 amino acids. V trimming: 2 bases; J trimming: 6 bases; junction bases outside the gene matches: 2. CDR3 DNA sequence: TGTGCCAGCAGCTTACCAGGGGGCCATGAAAAACTGTTTTTT. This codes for CASSLPGGHEKLFF.